This record looks at one T cell receptor (beta chain) sequence and its context. TCRdb re-called the 5' RACE reads, yielding one record per CDR3 amino acid sequence without DNA. Across about 450,000 distinct CDR3 sequences, the top ten clones capture less than 7.5% of the sample. The data were taken from a study of T cells expressing NK-cell markers. Per germline, CDR1 SGHRS and CDR2 YFSETQ. The CDR3 sequence is 15 residues long. The sample taken for sequencing was blood T cells: a sorted CD56 or NKG2C T cell subset, CD4+ or CD8+ T cells, or bulk PBMC T cells (not recorded which). This clonotype was obtained from a woman aged 18 to 75 in good health. J is TRBJ2-3 and V is TRBV5-1. The CDR3 sequence: CASSLIGASTDTQYF.